This T cell receptor beta chain was documented in a study of graft-versus-host responses after intestinal transplantation. Study details: Anti-thymocyte globulin induction preceded 2 to 4 years of tacrolimus and steroid maintenance in all recipients.

The data were produced by immunoSEQ multiplex PCR, yet TCRdb's version contains in-frame clones alone and is incomplete. The sample carries roughly 75,000 clones, about nine tenths recorded once. Of note for this clone: Its antigen is still unknown.

General observations from the study: In patients with graft-donor T cell macrochimerism, allograft graft-versus-host to host-versus-graft clonal ratios were high.

The sequence came from a human donor who received an intestinal transplant. Sample: unstimulated CD4+ T cells sorted from spleen or lymph node cells, taken before intestinal transplant.

CDR3 amino acids: CSASAVGGQETQYF. In nucleotides, the CDR3 is TGCAGCGCCTCGGCGGTGGGGGGCCAAGAGACCCAGTACTTC. The chain employs TRBV29-1 and TRBJ2-5; D might be TRBD2 (6 bases). The germline V gene has CDR1 SQVTM and CDR2 ANQGSEA. The CDR3 extends over 14 amino acids. V lost 7 bases to trimming and J lost 1 base, with 16 bases between them.